This T cell receptor (beta chain) was sequenced during a study of glioma-infiltrating T cells. Broader study findings: Above-expected tissue-blood divergence occurred in all gliomas, most in low-grade ones. CDR3 overlap between tissue and blood was very small.

The V end was cut by 4 bases, the J end by 2 bases, with 15 bases between. This CDR3 comprises 15 residues. Per germline, CDR1 DFQATT and CDR2 SNEGSKA (reference sequence). Amplification of TCR alpha and beta CDR3 regions from RNA used iRepertoire nested multiplex PCR. One-step reverse transcription and amplification started from approximately 100-400 ng of tissue mRNA or PBMC total RNA. Each CDR3 protein is one row after TCRdb ran MiXCR on the multiplex PCR reads. The sample includes approximately 140,000 distinct CDR3 sequences, around 25% of them seen just once. This clonotype appeared many times. Its specificity is unknown.

The sequenced sample was glioma tissue, nonneoplastic brain tissue, or PBMCs (not recorded which). This chain uses TRBV20-1 with TRBJ2-1, with D perhaps TRBD1 or TRBD2 (5 bases each). This clonotype was obtained from a human donor with low-grade glioma or glioblastoma, undergoing nonglioma brain surgery, or in good health (not recorded which). CDR3 region: CSAIADGAAYNEQFF. The CDR3 DNA is TGCAGTGCTATTGCAGACGGGGCAGCCTACAATGAGCAGTTCTTC.